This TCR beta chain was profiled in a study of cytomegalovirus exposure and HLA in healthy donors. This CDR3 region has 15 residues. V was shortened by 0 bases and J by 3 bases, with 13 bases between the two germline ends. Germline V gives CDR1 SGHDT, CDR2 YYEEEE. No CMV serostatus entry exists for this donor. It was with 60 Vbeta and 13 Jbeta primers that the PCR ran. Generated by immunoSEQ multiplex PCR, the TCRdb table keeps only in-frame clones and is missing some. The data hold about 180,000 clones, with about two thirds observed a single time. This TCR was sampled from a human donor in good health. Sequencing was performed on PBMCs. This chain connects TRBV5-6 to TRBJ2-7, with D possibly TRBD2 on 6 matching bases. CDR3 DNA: TGTGCCAGCAGCTTGGGACTAGTAGGGAGCTACGAGCAGTACTTC. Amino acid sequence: CASSLGLVGSYEQYF. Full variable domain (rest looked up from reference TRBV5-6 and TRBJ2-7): DAGVTQSPTHLIKTRGQQVTLRCSPKSGHDTVSWYQQALGQGPQFIFQYYEEEERQRGNFPDRFSGHQFPNYSSELNVNALLLGDSALYLCASSLGLVGSYEQYFGPGTRLTVT.